This T cell receptor beta chain appears in the sequencing data of a study of blood T cell repertoires in COVID-19. The V and J ends lost 5 bases and 6 bases respectively, with 19 bases between them. The CDR3 has 15 residues. Germline CDR1 is MNHEY and CDR2 is SVGEGT. Data came from immunoSEQ multiplex PCR; TCRdb stores just in-frame clones and leaves some out. The sample yields approximately 130,000 clones, 84% seen once. This clonotype was obtained from a human donor in a cohort sampled during active COVID-19. Sample: peripheral blood. V is TRBV6-2 or TRBV6-3 and J is TRBJ1-2; TRBD1 is a possible D gene (6 bases). DNA for the CDR3: TGTGCCAGCAGTGATTTCTATACAGGGTCTGATGGCTACACCTTC. It is translated as CASSDFYTGSDGYTF.